A single sample gave rise to the 15 T cell receptor beta chains below, sequenced in a study of T cell clonotyping in hematopoietic cell transplantation. Time point in this sample: recipient sample about 28 days before transplant, after cytoreduction. This table comes from immunoSEQ multiplex PCR, and its TCRdb copy is limited to in-frame clones, with some not included. This table holds about 69,000 clones, 90% to 97% found once. Material: peripheral blood mononuclear cells, obtained before stem cell transplant. Source of these receptors: a woman aged 45-60 years with acute myeloid leukemia. Some clones in this sample may be carry-over from other donors' samples.

This clone appeared once. This rearrangement joins TRBV9 to TRBJ1-2, with D perhaps matching TRBD1 (6 bases). Between the trimmed V and J ends, which lost 1 base and 6 bases, there was a span of 13 bases. This CDR3 spans 14 amino acids. CDR1 SGDLS and CDR2 YYNGEE come from the germline V gene. The CDR3 DNA reads TGTGCCAGCAGCGTAACAGGGCTGACACATGGCTACACCTTC. Its translation is CASSVTGLTHGYTF.

This chain links TRBV30 with TRBJ2-1; the match to TRBD1 covers 8 bases. Germline loops: CDR1 GTSNPN, CDR2 SVGIG (reference sequence). The CDR3 contains 15 residues. V shed 0 bases, J shed 8 bases, and the junction held 9 bases outside the gene matches. CDR3 bases: TGTGCCTGGAGTGTACTACAGGGGGGAATGGATGAGCAGTTCTTC. Translating it yields CAWSVLQGGMDEQFF.

This chain links TRBV28 with TRBJ2-7; TRBD2 might be the D (6 bases). The ends were cut back, 1 base at V and 3 bases at J, with 13 bases in the middle. Germline V lookup: CDR1 MDHEN, CDR2 SYDVKM. CDR3 length: 15 amino acids. The CDR3 DNA follows: TGTGCCAGCAGTTTATCCGGGGGACGATTCTACGAGCAGTACTTC. It codes for CASSLSGGRFYEQYF.

The V and J genes are TRBV11-2 and TRBJ2-1; 12 positions match TRBD2. With 5 bases clipped from V and 8 bases from J, the junction kept 7 bases outside the gene matches. Per the germline V gene, CDR1 is SGHAT and CDR2 is FQNNGV. CDR3 length: 15 residues. The CDR3: CASSMTSGRGDEQFF. The CDR3 DNA reads as TGTGCCAGCAGCATGACTAGCGGGAGAGGGGATGAGCAGTTCTTC.

In DNA, the CDR3 is TGCGCCAGCAGTGATTTAATAGGGGGTGGCTACACCTTC. This encodes CASSDLIGGGYTF. The chain uses TRBV10-1 and TRBJ1-2; tentative D call: TRBD1 (6 bases). CDR1 is WNHNN, CDR2 SYGVQD, per germline (reference sequence). Trimming cost V 3 bases and J 7 bases, with 12 bases left between them. The CDR3 covers 13 residues.

The chain uses TRBV5-6 and TRBJ2-2; no clear D gene. V was cut by 5 bases and J by 6 bases, with 5 bases left in between. CDR3 size: 11 residues. Per the germline V gene, CDR1 is SGHDT and CDR2 is YYEEEE. The CDR3 DNA reads TGTGCCAGCAGGGCCGCCGGGGAGCTGTTTTTT. It encodes CASRAAGELFF.

The rearrangement links TRBV11-1 to TRBJ1-1; D unclear. CDR3 size: 14 residues. Trimming took off 5 bases at V and 1 base at J, with 11 bases between the two ends. From germline, CDR1 is SGHAT and CDR2 FQDESV (reference sequence). The CDR3 DNA reads as TGTGCCAGCAGCCTAACTGGGCCGAACACTGAAGCTTTCTTT. It translates to CASSLTGPNTEAFF.

The V and J genes are TRBV6-6 and TRBJ2-5; 14 bases agree with TRBD2. J gave up 7 bases and V 5 bases, and 3 bases lay outside the gene matches. The CDR3 extends over 14 amino acids. Germline V gene sequence: CDR1 MNHNY, CDR2 SVGAGI (reference sequence). Here the CDR3 reads CASSHGLAGGTQYF. CDR3 coding DNA: TGTGCCAGCAGTCACGGACTAGCGGGAGGGACCCAGTACTTC.

The V and J genes are TRBV9 and TRBJ1-2, with D unclear. The germline CDR1 and CDR2 sequences are SGDLS and YYNGEE. V lost 4 bases and J 8 bases, leaving 15 bases between the germline ends. CDR3 length: 13 residues. This chain's CDR3 is CASSSRTRRGYTF. The CDR3 DNA is TGTGCCAGCAGCTCACGGACGCGGCGGGGCTACACCTTC.

The chain carries TRBV2 and TRBJ2-7; perhaps TRBD1 as D (6 bases). The CDR3 is made up of 11 amino acids. Per germline, CDR1 SNHLY and CDR2 FYNNEI. V was clipped by 5 bases and J by 6 bases, with 8 bases between them. CDR3 nucleotides: TGTGCCAGCAGTACAGGGTTCGAGCAGTACTTC. Protein sequence: CASSTGFEQYF.

V usage is TRBV4-1 and J usage is TRBJ1-6; a possible D gene is TRBD1 (5 bases). CDR1 and CDR2 (germline): MGHRA, YSYEKL. Trimming removed 4 bases at V and 6 bases at J, with 16 bases between. The CDR3 has 16 residues. CDR3 in DNA: TGCGCCAGCAGCCGGGGGGTGGGACTAAGTAATTCACCCCTCCACTTT. This gives the protein CASSRGVGLSNSPLHF.

The chain is built from TRBV14 and TRBJ2-3; 7 positions agree with TRBD2. Losses at the gene ends were 0 bases for V and 2 bases for J; bases not matched to a gene: 5. Germline CDR1 reads SGHDN; CDR2 reads FVKESK. The CDR3 loop spans 16 amino acids. The DNA of the CDR3 is TGTGCCAGCAGCCAAGAAGGGCGGGGGATCACAGATACGCAGTATTTT. Amino acids: CASSQEGRGITDTQYF.

In nucleotides, the CDR3 is TGTGCCAGTAGTACGGACAGACATAATCAGCCCCAGCATTTT. It encodes CASSTDRHNQPQHF. The chain is built from TRBV19 and TRBJ1-5, with D tentatively TRBD1 (6 bases). V lost 4 bases and J 4 bases, leaving 11 bases between the germline ends. Per germline, CDR1 LNHDA and CDR2 SQIVND (reference sequence). CDR3 size: 14 residues.

This chain uses TRBV5-1 with TRBJ2-7, with 10 positions matching TRBD1. The CDR3 is 20 residues long. Germline CDR1 reads SGHRS; CDR2 reads YFSETQ. Trimming removed 4 bases from V and 3 bases from J; junction bases left unmatched: 22. The CDR3 reads CASSPGGTGADFRWHYEQYF. The CDR3 nucleotides read TGCGCCAGCAGCCCAGGAGGGACAGGGGCGGATTTTAGATGGCACTACGAGCAGTACTTC.

The chain is built from TRBV29-1 and TRBJ1-1, with 8 bases aligning to TRBD1. Trimming cost V 3 bases and J 3 bases; bases outside gene matches: 9. This CDR3 has 15 residues. Germline assignment: CDR1 SQVTM and CDR2 ANQGSEA. DNA for the CDR3: TGCAGCGTTGACCCCCGGACAGGGAAGGACACTGAAGCTTTCTTT. Translated, it gives CSVDPRTGKDTEAFF.